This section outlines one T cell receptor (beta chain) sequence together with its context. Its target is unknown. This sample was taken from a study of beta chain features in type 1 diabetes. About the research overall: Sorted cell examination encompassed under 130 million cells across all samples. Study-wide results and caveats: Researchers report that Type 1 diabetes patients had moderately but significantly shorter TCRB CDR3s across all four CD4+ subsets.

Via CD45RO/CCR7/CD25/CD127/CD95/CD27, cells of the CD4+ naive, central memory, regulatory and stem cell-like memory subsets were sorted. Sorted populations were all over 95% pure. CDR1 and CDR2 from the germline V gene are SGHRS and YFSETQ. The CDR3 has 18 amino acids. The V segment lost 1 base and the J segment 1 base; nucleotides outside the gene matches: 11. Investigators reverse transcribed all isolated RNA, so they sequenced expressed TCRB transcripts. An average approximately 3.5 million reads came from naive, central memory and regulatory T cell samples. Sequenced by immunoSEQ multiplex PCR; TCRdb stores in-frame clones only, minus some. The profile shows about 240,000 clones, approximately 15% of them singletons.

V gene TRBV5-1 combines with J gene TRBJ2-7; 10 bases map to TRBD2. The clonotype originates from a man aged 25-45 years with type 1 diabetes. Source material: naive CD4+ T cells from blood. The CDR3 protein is CASSLWRGPSGSSYEQYF. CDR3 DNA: TGCGCCAGCAGCTTGTGGCGGGGGCCTAGCGGGAGTTCCTACGAGCAGTACTTC.